This T cell receptor (beta chain) was documented in a study of T cell responses to AZD1222 COVID-19 vaccine. The length of the CDR3 is 14 residues. The V gene's germline CDR1 is SNHLY and CDR2 FYNNEI. V was clipped by 3 bases and J by 4 bases, with 12 bases between them. Study-level points and caveats: Females made up more of the donors, who were largely white British, and clonal diversity may have come out too low. Among spike-specific TCRs, nearly half reportedly target unmutated variant regions. A rise in Spike-specific TCR breadth and depth followed two AZD1222 doses. Scientists sampled the repertoires only once the peak T cell response had passed.

Of note for this clone: Its antigen is currently unknown.

Sequencing was performed with immunoSEQ multiplex PCR; in TCRdb, only in-frame clones are kept and a portion is missing. The table records around 130,000 clones, 93% of them present only once. The genes are TRBV2 and TRBJ1-2; unclear D gene. The receptor comes from an adult in good health. Sequencing was performed on peripheral blood, taken on day 0 of AZD1222 vaccination. The CDR3 DNA follows: TGTGCCAGCAGTGAGGTCGGGCGGAGCTATGGCTACACCTTC. This sequence encodes CASSEVGRSYGYTF.